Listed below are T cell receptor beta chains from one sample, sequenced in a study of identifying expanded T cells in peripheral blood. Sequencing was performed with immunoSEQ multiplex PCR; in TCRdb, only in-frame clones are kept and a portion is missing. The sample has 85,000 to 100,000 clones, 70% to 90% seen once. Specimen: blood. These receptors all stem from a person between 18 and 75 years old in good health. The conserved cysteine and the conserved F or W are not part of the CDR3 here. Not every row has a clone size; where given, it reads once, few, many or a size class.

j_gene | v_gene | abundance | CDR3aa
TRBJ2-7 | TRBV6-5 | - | ASRTQGYEQY
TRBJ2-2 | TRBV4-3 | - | ASSQVTTETNTGELF
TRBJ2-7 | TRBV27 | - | ASSLWSSGYEQY
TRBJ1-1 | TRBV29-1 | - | SVVYSRTEAF
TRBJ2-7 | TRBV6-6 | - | ASSYVGTGGPEQY
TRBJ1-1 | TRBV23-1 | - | ASSQSPTNEAPTEAF
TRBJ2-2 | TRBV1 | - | TSSPLSGSYTGELF
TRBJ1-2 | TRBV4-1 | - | ASSQDRQTYGYT
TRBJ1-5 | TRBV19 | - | ASSTTGGGQPQH
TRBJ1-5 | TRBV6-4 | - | ASSGHTAFNQPQH
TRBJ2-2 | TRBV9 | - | ASSVGGGGVAGELF
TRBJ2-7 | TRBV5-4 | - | ASSFRDLSSYEQY
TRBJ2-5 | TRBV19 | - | ASSSGLAAQETQY
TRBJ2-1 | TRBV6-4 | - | ASSTSGTGNNEQF
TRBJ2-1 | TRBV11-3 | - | ASSPGGGAGYNEQF
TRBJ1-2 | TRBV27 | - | ASSLGTGGSYGYT
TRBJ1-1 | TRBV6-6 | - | ASSYSGGTEAF
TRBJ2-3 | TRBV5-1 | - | ASRGDSDTQY
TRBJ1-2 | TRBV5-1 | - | ASSLVGGGSYGYT
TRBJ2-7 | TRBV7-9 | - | ASSSLQHDSYEQY
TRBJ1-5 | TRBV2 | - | ASSAGQGSGPQH
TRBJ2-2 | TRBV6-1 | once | ASTASGGAGELF
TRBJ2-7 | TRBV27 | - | ASSPKREGTYEQY
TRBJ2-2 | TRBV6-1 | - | ASSASDGYGELF
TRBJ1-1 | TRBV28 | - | ASSFPTGVNTEAF
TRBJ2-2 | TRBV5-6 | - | ASSSNRQGFNTGELF
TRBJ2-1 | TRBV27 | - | ASSSGLAGVLF
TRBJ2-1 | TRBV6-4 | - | ASSVGQDPYNEQF
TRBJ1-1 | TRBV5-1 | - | ASSFIGGGNTEAF
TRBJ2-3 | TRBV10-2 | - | ASSAGADTQY
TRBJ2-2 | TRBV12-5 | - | ASGLVKGQDYDGGELF
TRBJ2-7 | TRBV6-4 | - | ASGEQGWY
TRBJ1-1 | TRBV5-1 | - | ASSLASGTERTEAF
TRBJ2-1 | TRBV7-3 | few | ASSPTSGGINEQF
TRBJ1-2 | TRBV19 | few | ASSIRFQGKNHYGYT
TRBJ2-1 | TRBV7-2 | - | ASSLGLSSYNEQF
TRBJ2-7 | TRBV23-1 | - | ASSRTNSSGREREQY
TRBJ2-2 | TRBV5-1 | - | ASSLGLAGNTGELF
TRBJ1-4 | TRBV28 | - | ASSLTGRNEKLF
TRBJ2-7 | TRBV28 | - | ASSSLLTSGSYEQY
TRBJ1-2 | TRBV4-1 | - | ASSQGQVAGFYT
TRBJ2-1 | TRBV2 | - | ASNQLNEQF
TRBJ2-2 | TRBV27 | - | ASRLGGLAVNTGELF
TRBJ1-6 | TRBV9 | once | ASSVGSLLSGDSPLH
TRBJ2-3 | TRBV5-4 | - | ASSLGQGQYTQY
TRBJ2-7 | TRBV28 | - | ASTPLSSGASYEQY
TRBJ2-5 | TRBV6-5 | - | ASSTSQRGQETQY
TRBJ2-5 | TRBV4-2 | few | ASSQERGGQETQY
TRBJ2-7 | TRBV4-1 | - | ASSQDALAGLLNYEQY
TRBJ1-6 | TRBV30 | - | AWSVLKGRDSPLH
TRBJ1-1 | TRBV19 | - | ASSRSGNTEAF
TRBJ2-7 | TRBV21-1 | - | ASPKFSEQY